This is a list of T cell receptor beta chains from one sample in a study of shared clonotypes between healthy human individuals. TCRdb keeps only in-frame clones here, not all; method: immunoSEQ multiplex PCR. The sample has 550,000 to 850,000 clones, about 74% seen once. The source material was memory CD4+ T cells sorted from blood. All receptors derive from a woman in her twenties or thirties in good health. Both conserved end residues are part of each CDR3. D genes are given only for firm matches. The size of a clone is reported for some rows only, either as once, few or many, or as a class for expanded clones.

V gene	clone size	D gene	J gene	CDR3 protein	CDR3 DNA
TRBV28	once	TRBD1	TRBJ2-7	CASSRTGGTYEQYF	TGTGCCAGCAGTAGGACAGGGGGCACCTACGAGCAGTACTTC
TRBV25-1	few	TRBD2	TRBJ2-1	CASSEPGTRGYNEQFF	TGTGCCAGCAGTGAACCCGGGACTAGGGGATACAATGAGCAGTTCTTC
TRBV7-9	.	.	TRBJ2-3	CASSYGQPNTQYF	TGTGCCAGCAGCTATGGACAGCCGAATACGCAGTATTTT
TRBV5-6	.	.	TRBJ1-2	CASSHYQQGMILSGYTF	TGTGCCAGCAGCCATTACCAACAGGGAATGATCTTGAGTGGCTACACCTTC
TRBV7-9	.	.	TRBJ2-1	CASRPSGTSLNEQFF	TGTGCCAGCAGACCATCCGGGACATCCTTGAATGAGCAGTTCTTC
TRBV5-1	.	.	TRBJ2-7	CASSLGAGPYEQYF	TGCGCCAGCAGCCTTGGGGCGGGACCCTACGAGCAGTACTTC
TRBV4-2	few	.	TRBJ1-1	CASSQDRQNTEAFF	TGTGCCAGCAGCCAAGATCGTCAGAACACTGAAGCTTTCTTT
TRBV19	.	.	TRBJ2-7	CASSISDSFYEQYF	TGTGCCAGTAGTATATCCGACAGTTTCTACGAGCAGTACTTC
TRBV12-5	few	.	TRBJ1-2	CASGLGRSNYGYTF	TGTGCTAGTGGTTTGGGGAGGAGTAACTATGGCTACACCTTC
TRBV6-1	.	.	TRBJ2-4	CASSLDSANIQYF	TGTGCCAGCAGTCTTGACTCGGCGAACATTCAGTACTTC
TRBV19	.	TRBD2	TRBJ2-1	CASSQTSGRPNEQFF	TGTGCCAGTAGTCAGACTAGCGGGAGGCCCAATGAGCAGTTCTTC
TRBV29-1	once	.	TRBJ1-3	CSVVWTAGNTIYF	TGCAGCGTCGTCTGGACAGCTGGAAACACCATATATTTT
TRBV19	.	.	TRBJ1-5	CASSNSGYSNQPQHF	TGTGCCAGTAGTAACAGTGGTTATAGCAATCAGCCCCAGCATTTT
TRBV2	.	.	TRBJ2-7	CASSPDRTYEQYF	TGTGCCAGCAGTCCTGACAGAACCTACGAGCAGTACTTC
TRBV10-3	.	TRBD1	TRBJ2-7	CATRDRSSYEQYF	TGTGCCACCCGGGACAGGAGCTCCTACGAGCAGTACTTC
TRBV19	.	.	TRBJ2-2	CASSWSGTGELFF	TGTGCCAGTAGTTGGTCAGGCACCGGGGAGCTGTTTTTT
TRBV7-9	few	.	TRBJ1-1	CASSLYGEAFF	TGTGCCAGCAGCTTATACGGCGAAGCTTTCTTT